Listed below are T cell receptor beta chains from one sample, sequenced in a study of molecular identifiers for immune sequencing clone quantification. Using its own MiXCR run on the PCR reads, TCRdb lists one record per CDR3 protein. The repertoire has around 480,000 distinct CDR3 sequences, around 25% of them found once; the top ten carry approximately 0.8%. Sequencing input: naive CD8+ T cells from blood, with Jurkat cell RNA spiked in. The receptors were sampled from a human donor in good health. Some libraries in this study had Jurkat cell RNA spiked in. The CDR3 runs from the conserved cysteine through the conserved F or W. Each record gives: CDR3 protein, CDR3 length, J gene, V gene.

CAKSRRGDIQYF	12	TRBJ2-4	TRBV10-1
CATSDGAWGQMNTEAFF	17	TRBJ1-1	TRBV24-1
CASRDSEYNEQFF	13	TRBJ2-1	TRBV12-3/TRBV12-4
CASSPRLTSSSYNEQFF	17	TRBJ2-1	TRBV9
CASRVGAPGNEQFF	14	TRBJ2-1	TRBV2
CASSQPRTASGNTIYF	16	TRBJ1-3	TRBV3-1
CARRFGAAQYF	11	TRBJ2-7	TRBV6-1
CASSSRGDYYEQYF	14	TRBJ2-7	TRBV27
CASSYFSSYGYTF	13	TRBJ1-2	TRBV6-2/TRBV6-3
CASRDSGGMATEAFF	15	TRBJ1-1	TRBV7-9
CVSSLALGAEAFF	13	TRBJ1-1	TRBV7-9
CASSDGGVDTEAFF	14	TRBJ1-1	TRBV25-1
CASSLVAGGKETQYF	15	TRBJ2-5	TRBV7-9
CSVEYGPFQPQHF	13	TRBJ1-5	TRBV29-1
CASSSGYQPQHF	12	TRBJ1-5	TRBV7-9
CASSSGSREQYF	12	TRBJ2-7	TRBV11-2
CASSLGLAGVVSSYEQYF	18	TRBJ2-7	TRBV28
CSARVRKTGELFF	13	TRBJ2-2	TRBV20-1
CATSDSPTSGGHTDTQYF	18	TRBJ2-3	TRBV24-1
CASSLLPGGEGSDQPQHF	18	TRBJ1-5	TRBV27
CARRSPGAQSF	11	TRBJ2-7	TRBV3-1
CASSPDRAYEQYF	13	TRBJ2-7	TRBV4-1
CASSLPAAGEQFF	13	TRBJ2-1	TRBV7-9
CASSSDRSEPQHF	13	TRBJ1-5	TRBV5-5